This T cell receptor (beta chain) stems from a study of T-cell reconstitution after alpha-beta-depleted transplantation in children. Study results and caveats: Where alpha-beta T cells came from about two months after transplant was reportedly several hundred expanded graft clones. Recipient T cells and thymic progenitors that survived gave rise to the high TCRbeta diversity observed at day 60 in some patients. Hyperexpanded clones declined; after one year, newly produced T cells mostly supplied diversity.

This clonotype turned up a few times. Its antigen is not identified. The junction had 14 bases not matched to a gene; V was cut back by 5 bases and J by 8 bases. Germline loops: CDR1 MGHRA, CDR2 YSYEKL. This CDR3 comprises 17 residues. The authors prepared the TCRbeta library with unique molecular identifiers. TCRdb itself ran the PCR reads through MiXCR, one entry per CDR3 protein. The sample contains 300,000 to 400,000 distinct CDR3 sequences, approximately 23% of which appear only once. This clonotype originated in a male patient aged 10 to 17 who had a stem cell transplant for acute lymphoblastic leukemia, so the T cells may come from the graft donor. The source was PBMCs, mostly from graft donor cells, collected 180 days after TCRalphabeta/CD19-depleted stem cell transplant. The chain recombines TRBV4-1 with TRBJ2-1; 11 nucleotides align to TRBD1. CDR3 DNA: TGCGCCAGCAGCACGCTCGGGACAGGGGGGTTGATCGATGAGCAGTTCTTC. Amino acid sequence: CASSTLGTGGLIDEQFF.